The rows below give T cell receptor beta chains drawn from one sample of a study of follicular helper T cells after annual influenza vaccination. The table came from immunoSEQ multiplex PCR; TCRdb's copy has only in-frame clones and leaves some out. The data contain some 2,200 clones, just under 75% of them singletons. Sequencing was performed on CXCR5+ CD38+ circulating T follicular helper cells from blood, taken on the day of influenza vaccination. These receptors were taken from an adult who received the influenza vaccine. Both conserved end residues are part of each CDR3. D genes are given only for firm matches. Expanded clones are given a class, and other clones once, few, many or no size at all.

v_call: TRBV27; clone_size: NA; d_call: NA; j_call: TRBJ2-3; cdr3_aa: CASAPGHHTDTQYF; cdr3_nt: TGTGCCAGCGCCCCGGGACACCACACAGATACGCAGTATTTT
v_call: TRBV7-2; clone_size: few; d_call: NA; j_call: TRBJ2-7; cdr3_aa: CASSRTAALYEQYF; cdr3_nt: TGTGCCAGCAGCCGAACAGCGGCCCTCTACGAGCAGTACTTC
v_call: TRBV11-2; clone_size: NA; d_call: NA; j_call: TRBJ2-7; cdr3_aa: CASPPLADSYEQYF; cdr3_nt: TGTGCCAGCCCGCCCTTAGCGGACTCCTACGAGCAGTACTTC
v_call: TRBV6-6; clone_size: NA; d_call: NA; j_call: TRBJ1-4; cdr3_aa: CASSYSGPNEKLFF; cdr3_nt: TGTGCCAGCAGTTACTCAGGGCCTAATGAAAAACTGTTTTTT
v_call: TRBV7-3; clone_size: NA; d_call: NA; j_call: TRBJ1-6; cdr3_aa: CASSLLENSPLHF; cdr3_nt: TGTGCCAGCAGCTTATTGGAGAATTCACCCCTCCACTTT
v_call: TRBV10-3; clone_size: NA; d_call: NA; j_call: TRBJ1-3; cdr3_aa: CAISGLDGGNTIYF; cdr3_nt: TGTGCCATCAGTGGGCTGGACGGAGGCAACACCATATATTTT
v_call: TRBV27; clone_size: NA; d_call: NA; j_call: TRBJ2-7; cdr3_aa: CASRRGTETSYEQYF; cdr3_nt: TGTGCCAGCAGGCGAGGGACGGAAACCTCCTACGAGCAGTACTTC
v_call: TRBV6-6; clone_size: NA; d_call: TRBD2; j_call: TRBJ2-1; cdr3_aa: CASSSRAGGNEQFF; cdr3_nt: TGTGCCAGCAGTTCCCGAGCGGGAGGGAATGAGCAGTTCTTC
v_call: TRBV6-1; clone_size: NA; d_call: NA; j_call: TRBJ1-2; cdr3_aa: CASSPSRDGNYGYTF; cdr3_nt: TGTGCCAGCAGCCCAAGCCGGGACGGGAACTATGGCTACACCTTC
v_call: TRBV14; clone_size: NA; d_call: NA; j_call: TRBJ1-2; cdr3_aa: CASSQDGWEALDYTF; cdr3_nt: TGTGCCAGCAGCCAAGATGGTTGGGAGGCCCTGGACTACACCTTC
v_call: TRBV9; clone_size: NA; d_call: NA; j_call: TRBJ2-1; cdr3_aa: CASSVAGWETSWAAPYNEQFF; cdr3_nt: TGTGCCAGCAGCGTAGCAGGGTGGGAGACGAGTTGGGCGGCGCCCTACAATGAGCAGTTCTTC
v_call: TRBV28; clone_size: NA; d_call: NA; j_call: TRBJ1-5; cdr3_aa: CASCSAVSNQPQHF; cdr3_nt: TGTGCCTCCTGCTCCGCTGTTAGCAATCAGCCCCAGCATTTT